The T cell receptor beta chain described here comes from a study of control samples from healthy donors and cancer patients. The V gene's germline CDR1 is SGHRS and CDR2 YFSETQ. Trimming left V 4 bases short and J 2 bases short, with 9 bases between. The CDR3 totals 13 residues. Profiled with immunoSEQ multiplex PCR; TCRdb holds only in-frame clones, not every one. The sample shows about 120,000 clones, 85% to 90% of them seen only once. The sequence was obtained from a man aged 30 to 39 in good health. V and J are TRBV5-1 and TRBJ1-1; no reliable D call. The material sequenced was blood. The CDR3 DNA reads TGCGCCAGCAGCACGGACGGTAACACTGAAGCTTTCTTT. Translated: CASSTDGNTEAFF. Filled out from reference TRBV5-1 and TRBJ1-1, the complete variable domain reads KAGVTQTPRYLIKTRGQQVTLSCSPISGHRSVSWYQQTPGQGLQFLFEYFSETQRNKGNFPGRFSGRQFSNSRSEMNVSTLELGDSALYLCASSTDGNTEAFFGQGTRLTVV.